The TCR beta chain under discussion was sequenced for a study of type 1 regulatory T cells. Study background: T-allo10 is a Tr1-enriched, alloantigen-specific CD4 T cell product made in vitro.

MiXCR, run by TCRdb on the reads, gives a single entry per CDR3 protein. This table holds more than 50,000 distinct CDR3 sequences, roughly 60% found once. This clonotype appeared a few times. Its target is not known. CDR1 and CDR2 from the germline V gene are LGHNA and YSLEER. After removal of 4 bases from V and 1 base from J, the junction contained 8 bases not matched to a gene. CDR3 length: 16 amino acids. This chain uses TRBV4-3 with TRBJ2-5; 8 positions match TRBD2. The receptor was isolated from a human donor in good health. The sequencing input was cultured non-Tr1 T cells, either the whole culture or a sorted T cell fraction (not recorded which). In nucleotides, the CDR3 is TGCGCCAGCAGCCTATCCGGGACTAGGGGCCAAGAGACCCAGTACTTC. This gives the protein CASSLSGTRGQETQYF.